This entry describes one TCR beta chain. Its antigen is not identified. This entry belongs to a study of T cell responses to AZD1222 COVID-19 vaccine. Background on the study: Recipients boosted at about 4 weeks or about 12 weeks are pooled. Regarding the study as a whole: Elevations in Spike-specific TCR breadth and depth followed administration of two AZD1222 doses.

The repertoire was sequenced with immunoSEQ multiplex PCR; TCRdb's copy has only in-frame clones and lacks some. The table has roughly 96,000 clones, roughly 88% seen once. Losses at the gene ends were 8 bases for V and 3 bases for J; bases not matched to a gene: 5. Germline CDR1 and CDR2: LNHNV and YYDKDF (reference sequence). The CDR3 loop spans 13 amino acids. The clonotype originates from an adult in good health. The V gene is TRBV15, the J gene TRBJ2-7, with 9 bases identical to TRBD1. The specimen was peripheral blood, collected on day 0 of AZD1222 vaccination. The CDR3 spells CATGLGQGYEQYF. The DNA of the CDR3 is TGTGCCACCGGGTTGGGACAGGGCTACGAGCAGTACTTC.